This entry lists 2 T cell receptor beta chains sequenced from one sample in a study of cytomegalovirus exposure and HLA in healthy donors (dated by TCRdb to between 2016 and 2019). The library was generated by the immunoSEQ multiplex PCR assay. A mixture of 60 forward primers for TCR Vbeta segments and 13 reverse primers for TCR Jbeta segments was used in the multiplex PCR. TCRdb took this table from immuneACCESS and kept in-frame rearrangements with V and J called. Such tables lack part of the clones; where checked against another copy, unresolved V genes explain under half of the gap, and the rest is unexplained. This sample comprises 80,000 or so clones, roughly 76% of them detected only once. Of the sample, more than 7% falls within the top ten clones. Sequences were obtained from PBMCs. These receptors originate from a woman aged 40 to 55 in good health and CMV-seronegative.

This sequence joins TRBV28 and TRBJ1-4, with TRBD1 as a possible D gene (6 bases). Germline CDR1 and CDR2: MDHEN and SYDVKM. V lost 6 bases, J lost 7 bases, and 15 bases lay in between. CDR3 length equals 14 residues. The CDR3 sequence is CASRSGQWSEKLFF. The CDR3 region has the DNA TGTGCCAGCAGGTCGGGACAATGGAGTGAAAAACTGTTTTTT.

The chain joins TRBV27 to TRBJ2-7, with a tentative D call TRBD2 (5 bases). The V and J ends lost 4 bases and 0 bases respectively, with 10 bases between them. The V gene's germline CDR1 is MNHEY and CDR2 SMNVEV (reference sequence). The CDR3 runs 14 residues. The CDR3 protein is CASSSPRDSYEQYF. The CDR3 nucleotides read TGTGCCAGCAGTTCTCCCCGGGACTCCTACGAGCAGTACTTC.